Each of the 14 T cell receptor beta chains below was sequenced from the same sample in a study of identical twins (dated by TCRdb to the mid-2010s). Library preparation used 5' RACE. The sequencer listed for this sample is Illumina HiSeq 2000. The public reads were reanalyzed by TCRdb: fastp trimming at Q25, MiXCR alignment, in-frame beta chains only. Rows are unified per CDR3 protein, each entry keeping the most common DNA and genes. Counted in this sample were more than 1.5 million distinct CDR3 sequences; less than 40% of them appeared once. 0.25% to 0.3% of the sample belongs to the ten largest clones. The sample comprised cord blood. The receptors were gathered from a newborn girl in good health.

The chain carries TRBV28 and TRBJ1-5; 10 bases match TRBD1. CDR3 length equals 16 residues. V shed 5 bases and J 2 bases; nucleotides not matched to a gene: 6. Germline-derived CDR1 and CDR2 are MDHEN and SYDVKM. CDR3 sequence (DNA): TGTGCCAGCAGTACCACCGGGACAGGGGGCAATCAGCCCCAGCATTTT. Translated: CASSTTGTGGNQPQHF.

Here the CDR3 reads CASSPPVGSHNEQYF. The CDR3 DNA follows: TGTGCCAGCAGCCCCCCGGTTGGCTCCCACAATGAGCAGTACTTC. V usage is TRBV6-5 and J usage is TRBJ2-1, with unresolved D. The J call is uncertain, as TRBJ2-7 better fits the DNA end. This CDR3 has 15 amino acids. CDR1 and CDR2 from the germline V gene are MNHEY and SVGAGI.

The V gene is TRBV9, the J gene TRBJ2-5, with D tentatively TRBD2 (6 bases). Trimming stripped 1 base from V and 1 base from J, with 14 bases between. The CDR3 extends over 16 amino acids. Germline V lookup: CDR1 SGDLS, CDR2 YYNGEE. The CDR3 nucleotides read TGTGCCAGCAGCGTAACTGGCGGGACCCTCCAAGAGACCCAGTACTTC. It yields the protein CASSVTGGTLQETQYF.

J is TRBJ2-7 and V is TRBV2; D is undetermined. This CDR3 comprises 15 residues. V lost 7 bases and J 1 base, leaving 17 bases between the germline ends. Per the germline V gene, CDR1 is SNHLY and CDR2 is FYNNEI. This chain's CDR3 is CASNPLGQASYEQYF. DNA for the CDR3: TGTGCCAGCAACCCCCTTGGGCAGGCATCCTACGAGCAGTACTTC.

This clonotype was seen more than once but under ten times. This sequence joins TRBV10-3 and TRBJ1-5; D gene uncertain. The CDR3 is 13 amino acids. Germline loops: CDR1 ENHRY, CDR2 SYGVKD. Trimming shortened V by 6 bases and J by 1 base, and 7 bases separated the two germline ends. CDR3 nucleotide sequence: TGTGCCATCAGGGTAGGAAGCAATCAGCCCCAGCATTTT. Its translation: CAIRVGSNQPQHF.

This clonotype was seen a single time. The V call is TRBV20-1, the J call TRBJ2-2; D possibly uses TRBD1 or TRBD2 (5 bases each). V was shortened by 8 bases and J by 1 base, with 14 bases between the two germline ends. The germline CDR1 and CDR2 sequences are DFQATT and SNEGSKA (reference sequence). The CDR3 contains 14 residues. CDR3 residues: CSSRGFLNTGELFF. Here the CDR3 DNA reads TGCAGTAGTCGGGGCTTCTTGAACACCGGGGAGCTGTTTTTT.

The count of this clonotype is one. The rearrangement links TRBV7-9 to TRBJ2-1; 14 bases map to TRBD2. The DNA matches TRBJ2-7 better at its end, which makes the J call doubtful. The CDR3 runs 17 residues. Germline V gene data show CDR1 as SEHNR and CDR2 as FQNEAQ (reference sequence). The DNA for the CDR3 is TGTGCCAGCAGCTTAGGGAAGACTAGCGGGGGGGTCAATGAGCAGTACTTC. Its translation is CASSLGKTSGGVNEQYF.

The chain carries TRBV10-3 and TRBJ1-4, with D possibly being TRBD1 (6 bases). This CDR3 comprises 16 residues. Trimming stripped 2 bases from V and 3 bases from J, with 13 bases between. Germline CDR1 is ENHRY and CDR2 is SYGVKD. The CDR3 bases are TGTGCCATCAGTGAGGGGGGGCGCGTGGCTAATGAAAAACTGTTTTTT. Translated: CAISEGGRVANEKLFF.

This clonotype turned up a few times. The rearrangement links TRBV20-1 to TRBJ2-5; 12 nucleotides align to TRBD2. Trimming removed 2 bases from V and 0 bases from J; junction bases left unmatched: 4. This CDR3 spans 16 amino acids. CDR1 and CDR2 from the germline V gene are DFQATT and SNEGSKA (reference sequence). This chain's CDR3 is CSARRLAGAYQETQYF. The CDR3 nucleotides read TGCAGTGCTAGACGACTAGCGGGGGCGTACCAAGAGACCCAGTACTTC.

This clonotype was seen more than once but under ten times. CDR3 sequence: CASSPPGKNIQYF. Written as DNA, the CDR3 is TGTGCCAGCTCACCTCCGGGAAAAAACATTCAGTACTTC. This chain uses TRBV18 with TRBJ2-4; D perhaps matches TRBD2 (5 bases). The V end was cut by 3 bases, the J end by 4 bases, with 7 bases between. This CDR3 region has 13 residues. CDR1 is KGHSH and CDR2 is LQKENI in the germline V gene. The full variable domain, its missing parts supplied by reference TRBV18 and TRBJ2-4, is NAGVMQNPRHLVRRRGQEARLRCSPMKGHSHVYWYRQLPEEGLKFMVYLQKENIIDESGMPKERFSAEFPKEGPSILRIQQVVRGDSAAYFCASSPPGKNIQYFGAGTRLSVL.

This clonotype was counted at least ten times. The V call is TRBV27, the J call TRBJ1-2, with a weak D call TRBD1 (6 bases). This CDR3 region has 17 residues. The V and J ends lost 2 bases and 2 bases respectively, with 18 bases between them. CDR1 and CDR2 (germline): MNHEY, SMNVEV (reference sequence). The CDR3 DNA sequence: TGTGCCAGCAGTTTAAGCTTCCACAGGGTTCAAAACTATGGCTACACCTTC. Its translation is CASSLSFHRVQNYGYTF.

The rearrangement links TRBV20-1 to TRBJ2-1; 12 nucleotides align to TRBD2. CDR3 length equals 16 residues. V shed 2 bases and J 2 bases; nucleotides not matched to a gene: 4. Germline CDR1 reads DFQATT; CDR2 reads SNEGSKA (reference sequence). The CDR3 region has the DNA TGCAGTGCTAGACTAGCGGGAGGGCCGCCCTACAATGAGCAGTTCTTC. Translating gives CSARLAGGPPYNEQFF.

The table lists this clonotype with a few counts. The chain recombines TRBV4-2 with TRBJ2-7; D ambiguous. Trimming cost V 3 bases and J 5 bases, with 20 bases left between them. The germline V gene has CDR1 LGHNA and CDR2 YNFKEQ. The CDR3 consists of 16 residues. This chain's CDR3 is CASSHALAYLSNEQYF. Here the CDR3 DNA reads TGTGCCAGCAGCCATGCCCTGGCCTACCTATCAAACGAGCAGTACTTC.

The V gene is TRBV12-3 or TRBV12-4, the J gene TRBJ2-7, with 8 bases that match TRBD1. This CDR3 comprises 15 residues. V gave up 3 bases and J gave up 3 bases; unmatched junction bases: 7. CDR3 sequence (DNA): TGTGCCAGCAGTTTGGACAGGGTAGGCGGCTACGAGCAGTACTTC. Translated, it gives CASSLDRVGGYEQYF.